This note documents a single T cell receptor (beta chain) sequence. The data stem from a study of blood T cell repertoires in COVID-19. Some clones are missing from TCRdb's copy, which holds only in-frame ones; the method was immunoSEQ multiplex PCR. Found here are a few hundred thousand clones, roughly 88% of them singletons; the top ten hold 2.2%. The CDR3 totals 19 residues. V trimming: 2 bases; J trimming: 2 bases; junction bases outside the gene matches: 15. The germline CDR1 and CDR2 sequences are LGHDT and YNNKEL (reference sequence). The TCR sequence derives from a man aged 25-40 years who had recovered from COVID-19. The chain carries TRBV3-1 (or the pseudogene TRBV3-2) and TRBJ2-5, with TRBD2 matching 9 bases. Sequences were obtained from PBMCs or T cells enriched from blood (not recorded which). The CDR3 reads CASSQIVTPQRGDQETQYF. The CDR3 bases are TGTGCCAGCAGCCAAATAGTAACCCCCCAGCGGGGGGATCAAGAGACCCAGTACTTC.